This note documents a single T cell receptor (beta chain) sequence. Antigen specificity is unknown. This CDR3 contains 15 residues. V lost 6 bases and J lost 0, with 9 bases in between. These data originate in a study of blood T cells in healthy people across ages. Notes on the study in general: Those diversity estimates obtained from one million T cells were thought to be underestimates. The fall in TCR beta diversity per million T cells was roughly linear with age.

For the second PCR, which ran for about 7 to 12 cycles, a sample-barcoded 5' primer and a J-beta primer mix were used. Via MiXCR, TCRdb re-called the 5' RACE reads, giving one row per CDR3 protein. Here the sample spans roughly 1,500,000 distinct CDR3 sequences, about 31% being singletons. Each individual donor underwent a draw of approximately 10 milliliters of peripheral blood. The genes are TRBV12-3 or TRBV12-4 and TRBJ2-6; unclear D gene. The sequencing input was blood. This TCR was sampled from a woman aged 30 to 39 in good health. The CDR3 DNA reads TGTGCCAGCAGGTCTTTGGGCTCTGGGGCCAACGTCCTGACTTTC. Its protein is CASRSLGSGANVLTF.